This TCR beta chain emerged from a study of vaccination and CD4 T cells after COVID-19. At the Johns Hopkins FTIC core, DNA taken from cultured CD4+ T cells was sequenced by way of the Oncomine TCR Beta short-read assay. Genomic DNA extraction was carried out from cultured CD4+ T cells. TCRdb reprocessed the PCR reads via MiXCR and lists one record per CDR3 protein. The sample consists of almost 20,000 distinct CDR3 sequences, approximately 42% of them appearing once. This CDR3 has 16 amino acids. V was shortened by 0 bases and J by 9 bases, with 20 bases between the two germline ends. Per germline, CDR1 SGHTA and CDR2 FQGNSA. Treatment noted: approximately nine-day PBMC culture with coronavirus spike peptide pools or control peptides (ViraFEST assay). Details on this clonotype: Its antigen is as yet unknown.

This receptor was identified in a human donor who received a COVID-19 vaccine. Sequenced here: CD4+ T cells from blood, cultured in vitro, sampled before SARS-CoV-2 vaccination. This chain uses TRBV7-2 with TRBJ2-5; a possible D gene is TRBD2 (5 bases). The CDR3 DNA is TGTGCCAGCAGCTTAGCCTCAAGCCCGTCCACGGAGGCCCAGTACTTC. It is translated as CASSLASSPSTEAQYF. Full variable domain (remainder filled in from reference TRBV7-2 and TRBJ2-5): GAGVSQSPSNKVTEKGKDVELRCDPISGHTALYWYRQSLGQGLEFLIYFQGNSAPDKSGLPSDRFSAERTGGSVSTLTIQRTQQEDSAVYLCASSLASSPSTEAQYFGPGTRLLVL.